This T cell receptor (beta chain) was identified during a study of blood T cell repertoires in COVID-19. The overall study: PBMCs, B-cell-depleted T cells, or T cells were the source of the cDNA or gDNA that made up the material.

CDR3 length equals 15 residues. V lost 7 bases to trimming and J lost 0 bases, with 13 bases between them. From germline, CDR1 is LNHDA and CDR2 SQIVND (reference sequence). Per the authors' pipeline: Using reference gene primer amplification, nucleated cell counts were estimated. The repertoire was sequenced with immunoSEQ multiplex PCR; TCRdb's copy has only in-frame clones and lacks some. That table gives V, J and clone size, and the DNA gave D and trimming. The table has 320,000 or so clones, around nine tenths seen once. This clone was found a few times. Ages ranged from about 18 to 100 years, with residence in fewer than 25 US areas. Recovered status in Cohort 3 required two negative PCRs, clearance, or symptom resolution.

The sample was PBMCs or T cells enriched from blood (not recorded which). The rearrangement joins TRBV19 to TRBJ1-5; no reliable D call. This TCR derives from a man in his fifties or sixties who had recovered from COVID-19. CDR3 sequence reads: CASKEHSPSNQPQHF. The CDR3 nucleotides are TGTGCCAGTAAGGAGCACTCCCCTAGCAATCAGCCCCAGCATTTT.